This T cell receptor (beta chain) was obtained from a study of radiation and T cells in renal cell carcinoma. Study conclusions and caveats: Compared with controls, irradiated tumors had more, larger dominant CDR3 motifs. Irradiated tumors had higher TCR clonality than control tumors.

The protocol was immunoSEQ multiplex PCR, while the TCRdb copy is restricted to in-frame clones and leaves out a portion. This sample has 15,000 to 18,000 clones, with approximately 53% found just once. V shed 7 bases and J shed 1 base, with 10 bases lying between them. The CDR3 consists of 13 residues. Germline V gene sequence: CDR1 MGHDK, CDR2 SYGVNS. Treatment of the sample: treatment-naive control, cytoreductive nephrectomy. Treatment-naive patients without radiation supplied the control tumors at nephrectomy. The tumor was a clear cell renal cell carcinoma. On this clone: What it recognizes is unknown.

J is TRBJ1-1 and V is TRBV25-1; weak D call: TRBD1 (6 bases). Sequencing was performed on tumor tissue, taken from a patient whose treatment was nephrectomy without radiotherapy. The receptor comes from a man aged 45 to 65 with renal cell carcinoma. The CDR3 is CASTSDRNTEAFF. The CDR3 DNA follows: TGTGCCAGCACCTCGGACAGGAACACTGAAGCTTTCTTT.